These T cell receptor beta chains were read from a single sample in a study of breast tumors, draining lymph nodes, adjacent tissues. TCRdb reanalysed the multiplex PCR reads using MiXCR and keeps one entry per CDR3 protein. The table has 21,000 or so distinct CDR3 sequences, around 40% seen once; the top ten hold approximately 25%. Sequencing was carried out using breast tumor tissue. The receptors come from a female donor with breast cancer. Some clones in this sample may be carry-over from other donors' samples. Each CDR3 is given with its conserved first and last residue. The size entry is marked missing in some rows and otherwise reads once, few, many or a size class.

j_call v_call clone_size cdr3_aa
TRBJ2-3 TRBV5-1 medium-sized CASSPKTGVDTQYF
TRBJ1-6 TRBV13 . CASSYLTVRQGDSPLHF
TRBJ1-2 TRBV12-3/TRBV12-4 many CASSRTGGGSYGYTF
TRBJ1-6 TRBV4-2 . CASSQETGGSNSPLHF
TRBJ1-4 TRBV7-8 . CASSLEGLEKLFF
TRBJ2-2 TRBV5-1 many CASSDLAGGTGELFF
TRBJ2-7 TRBV2 many CASIFRQSYEQYF
TRBJ2-7 TRBV2 medium-sized CASRVDGLAGVEQYF
TRBJ2-1 TRBV7-9 . CASSLRQGYNEQFF
TRBJ2-7 TRBV24-1 . CATSDLYREGQGRCKEQYF
TRBJ2-3 TRBV11-2 . CASSPNQIGDTQYF
TRBJ2-7 TRBV6-5 . CASRTGSYEQYF
TRBJ2-1 TRBV5-5 many CASSRAVPGHQTRSYNEQFF
TRBJ1-3 TRBV7-9 . CASSLGQAGNTIYF
TRBJ1-4 TRBV20-1 . CSARDSSNEKLFF
TRBJ2-3 TRBV30 medium-sized CAWSEGVGRTDTQYF
TRBJ2-7 TRBV3-1 many CASSQGHSIYEQYF
TRBJ1-2 TRBV19 . CASSIVGLSTANYGYTF
TRBJ2-5 TRBV10-2 . CASSELAGGPRETQYF
TRBJ2-7 TRBV2 . CASSEAGGGSGRSSYEQYF
TRBJ2-3 TRBV5-1 . CASSGGSGGGMSTDTQYF
TRBJ2-5 TRBV7-3 . CASSLRLAGEETQYF
TRBJ2-7 TRBV9 many CASSPHPHYRVEPGEQYF
TRBJ1-1 TRBV10-1 . CASSPERRDTEAFF
TRBJ2-5 TRBV6-5 . CASRLLLGSAETQYF
TRBJ2-7 TRBV7-3 many CASSRPLLAGGPGEQYF
TRBJ1-5 TRBV2 . CATSPRDSNQPQHF
TRBJ1-2 TRBV7-2 many CASSQSGTGGSTF
TRBJ2-3 TRBV30 many CASDRTSRTDTQYF